This T cell receptor (beta chain) derives from a study of vaccination and CD4 T cells after COVID-19. Study context: Cultures that served as controls received a CEFX pool, an HIV-1 Nef pool, or no peptide.

In this sample, this clonotype turned up a few times. The target antigen is unknown. This CDR3 comprises 15 residues. In germline, CDR1 is DFQATT, CDR2 SNEGSKA (reference sequence). Trimming cost V 3 bases and J 3 bases, with 15 bases left between them. CD4+ T cells that had been cultured provided DNA sequenced with the Oncomine TCR Beta short-read assay. TCRdb itself ran the PCR reads through MiXCR, one entry per CDR3 protein. Of roughly 10,000 distinct CDR3 sequences listed, approximately 28% are singletons. Regarding treatment: roughly 10-day PBMC culture with coronavirus spike peptide pools or control peptides (ViraFEST assay).

The TCR sequence derives from a human donor who had recovered from COVID-19. The input for sequencing was CD4+ T cells from blood, cultured in vitro, taken after SARS-CoV-2 vaccination. The J gene is TRBJ1-5, the V gene TRBV20-1; perhaps TRBD1 as D (5 bases). This chain's CDR3 is CSARVAGGLNQPQHF. The CDR3 region has the DNA TGCAGTGCTAGGGTGGCCGGGGGACTCAATCAGCCCCAGCATTTT.